The rows below give T cell receptor beta chains drawn from one sample of a study of shared clonotypes between healthy human individuals. Some clones are missing from TCRdb's copy, which holds only in-frame ones; the method was immunoSEQ multiplex PCR. The data contain 850,000 to 1,200,000 clones, around 74% of them seen just once; the ten biggest clones take up 1.4%. Sequencing used memory CD4+ T cells sorted from blood. The receptors here all came from a man between 18 and 29 years old in good health. The CDR3 runs from the conserved cysteine through the conserved F or W. Fields, in order: J gene, D gene, clone size, CDR3 length, V gene, CDR3 DNA, CDR3 protein. The D gene is left open where the match is weak. Where a row states a size, it is once, few, many or the class of an expanded clone; other rows omit it.

TRBJ1-1	-	-	13	TRBV9	TGTGCCAGCAGCGTTTCGGGGGTCGATGAAGCTTTCTTT	CASSVSGVDEAFF
TRBJ1-4	-	-	13	TRBV19	TGTGCCAGTACTAACAATCAGGGGGAAAAACTGTTTTTT	CASTNNQGEKLFF
TRBJ2-5	-	-	14	TRBV4-3	TGCGCCAGCAGCCAAAGTACGGGACAAGAGACCCAGTACTTC	CASSQSTGQETQYF
TRBJ2-3	TRBD2	-	16	TRBV9	TGTGCCAGCAGCGAGGCGGGAGCGGGGGGGCTGGTGACGCAGTATTTT	CASSEAGAGGLVTQYF
TRBJ2-3	-	once	16	TRBV7-9	TGTGCCAGCAGCTTAGGCGAAGGGTTCGGCACAGATACGCAGTATTTT	CASSLGEGFGTDTQYF
TRBJ2-2	-	-	14	TRBV6-5	TGTGCCAGCGGTCCCAGGGGGAACACCGGGGAGCTGTTTTTT	CASGPRGNTGELFF
TRBJ1-1	-	-	14	TRBV10-3	TGTGCCATCACCTCACAGGTTGGGTTCACTGAAGCTTTCTTT	CAITSQVGFTEAFF
TRBJ1-2	TRBD1	-	13	TRBV5-1	TGCGCCAGCAGCTACGGGACAGACTATGGCTACACCTTC	CASSYGTDYGYTF
TRBJ1-1	TRBD1	-	13	TRBV2	TGTGCCAGCAGTGAAATTCGGACAGGGGAAGCTTTCTTT	CASSEIRTGEAFF
TRBJ2-7	TRBD2	-	13	TRBV7-2	TGTGCCAGCAGCACCGGGAGGGGCTACGAGCAGTACTTC	CASSTGRGYEQYF
TRBJ2-7	TRBD1	-	15	TRBV6-5	TGTGCCAGCAGTTACTCGGACAGGAGAACCTACGAGCAGTACTTC	CASSYSDRRTYEQYF
TRBJ2-5	-	-	15	TRBV2	TGTGCCAGCAGTGAGACAGGCCCCCCACAAGAGACCCAGTACTTC	CASSETGPPQETQYF
TRBJ1-6	-	-	14	TRBV6-6	TGTGCCAGCAGTTACTTTCAGGGGAACTCACCCCTCCACTTT	CASSYFQGNSPLHF
TRBJ2-6	-	once	16	TRBV19	TGTGCCAGTAGTCGGACAGCTATCTCTGGGGCCAACGTCCTGACTTTC	CASSRTAISGANVLTF
TRBJ2-3	-	few	12	TRBV28	TGTGCCAGCAGTTTAAGTCCAGATACGCAGTATTTT	CASSLSPDTQYF
TRBJ2-7	TRBD1	-	11	TRBV6-1	TGCCAAGCGGCAGGGGGCGCCGAGCAGTACTTC	CQAAGGAEQYF
TRBJ2-2	TRBD1	-	15	TRBV11-1	TGTGCCAGCAGCCCGGGACAGGGAGGCACCGGGGAGCTGTTTTTT	CASSPGQGGTGELFF
TRBJ2-7	-	-	13	TRBV7-2	TGTGCCAGCAGCTCAGTACAGTTCTACGAGCAGTACTTC	CASSSVQFYEQYF
TRBJ1-2	-	-	13	TRBV6-5	TGTGCCAGCAGTAAACAGACGAACTATGGCTACACCTTC	CASSKQTNYGYTF
TRBJ1-5	-	few	15	TRBV2	TGTGCCAGCAGTGAAGCAGGGAGCGGCAATCAGCCCCAGCATTTT	CASSEAGSGNQPQHF
TRBJ2-7	TRBD2	-	14	TRBV7-2	TGTGCCAGCAGGTTAGCGGGAGGTGTGTACGAGCAGTACTTC	CASRLAGGVYEQYF
TRBJ2-3	TRBD2	-	15	TRBV6-1	TGTGCCAGCACCCGAACTAGCGGAGTCACAGATACGCAGTATTTT	CASTRTSGVTDTQYF
TRBJ2-7	-	once	13	TRBV18	TGTGCCAGCTCACCACCGATAGGCTACGAGCAGTACTTC	CASSPPIGYEQYF
TRBJ2-7	-	-	14	TRBV5-8	TGTGCCAGCAGTCGTACCGACAGCCCCTACGAGCAGTACTTC	CASSRTDSPYEQYF
TRBJ2-5	-	-	13	TRBV6-4	TGTGCCAGCAGTGAGCTCGGGGGAAAGACCCAGTACTTC	CASSELGGKTQYF
TRBJ2-7	-	-	15	TRBV5-4	TGTGCCAGCAGCTTGGACGTCCGGCAGGACTACGAGCAGTACTTC	CASSLDVRQDYEQYF
TRBJ1-6	-	-	15	TRBV30	TGTGCCTGGGGAATGGGGTCCGCCTATAATTCACCCCTCCACTTT	CAWGMGSAYNSPLHF
TRBJ2-7	TRBD2	many	18	TRBV4-1	TGCGCCAGCAGCCAAGCCCCCGGCGGGAGAACAATTTCTTACGAGCAGTACTTC	CASSQAPGGRTISYEQYF
TRBJ2-7	TRBD2	-	17	TRBV7-2	TGTGCCAGCAGCGTCCTCCCAGGTAGCGGGAGATCCTTCGAGCAGTACTTC	CASSVLPGSGRSFEQYF
TRBJ2-2	-	few	17	TRBV6-1	TGTGCCAGCAGTGAAAATTCCGGGGATGGGCGGACCGGGGAGCTGTTTTTT	CASSENSGDGRTGELFF
TRBJ1-2	-	-	14	TRBV6-1	TGTGCCAGCAGGTCGGTTGCAGGGAACTATGGCTACACCTTC	CASRSVAGNYGYTF
TRBJ1-1	-	few	13	TRBV6-1	TGTGCCAGCAGGACAGGTTGGAACACTGAAGCTTTCTTT	CASRTGWNTEAFF
TRBJ1-3	-	few	16	TRBV5-1	TGCGCCAGCAGCTTTGGAACAGTGGACTCTGGAAACACCATATATTTT	CASSFGTVDSGNTIYF
TRBJ2-7	-	once	15	TRBV28	TGTGCCAGCAGTTCTCAGGGGATGAGCTCCTACGAGCAGTACTTC	CASSSQGMSSYEQYF
TRBJ1-2	-	-	15	TRBV5-4	TGTGCCAGCAGCTTGGAAGTCACAGGGAACTATGGCTACACCTTC	CASSLEVTGNYGYTF
TRBJ2-1	-	once	15	TRBV4-3	TGCGCCAGCAGCCAAGATGGCGGGAAGGTCAAGGAGCAGTTCTTC	CASSQDGGKVKEQFF
TRBJ2-7	TRBD2	-	15	TRBV7-3	TGTGCCAGCAGCACTAGCGGGGGGGCTCACCACGAGCAGTACTTC	CASSTSGGAHHEQYF
TRBJ1-5	TRBD1	-	14	TRBV10-3	TGTGCCATCAGTGATGGGGGACAGTTGCAGCCCCAGCATTTT	CAISDGGQLQPQHF
TRBJ1-4	-	-	14	TRBV4-1	TGCGCCAGCAGCCAAGATGTGACAAATCAAAAACTGTTTTTT	CASSQDVTNQKLFF
TRBJ1-1	-	-	16	TRBV5-1	TGCGCCAGCAGCTTGGTCCCTCAGGGAATGAACACTGAAGCTTTCTTT	CASSLVPQGMNTEAFF
TRBJ1-1	-	few	15	TRBV18	TGTGCCAGCTCACCACCGTGGGAGTTTAACACTGAAGCTTTCTTT	CASSPPWEFNTEAFF
TRBJ2-5	TRBD1	-	13	TRBV30	TGTGCCTGGAGTACCGGACAGGGAGGGACCCAGTACTTC	CAWSTGQGGTQYF
TRBJ1-3	TRBD1	-	16	TRBV19	TGTGCCAGTAATATTCGACAGGGGAGCTCTGGAAACACCATATATTTT	CASNIRQGSSGNTIYF
TRBJ2-7	TRBD1	few	14	TRBV14	TGTGCCAGCAGCCCCCGACAGGGGGCCTACGAGCAGTACTTC	CASSPRQGAYEQYF
TRBJ1-1	-	-	15	TRBV30	TGTGCCTGGAGAGCAATTGACAGCTTGAACACTGAAGCTTTCTTT	CAWRAIDSLNTEAFF
TRBJ2-5	TRBD1	few	16	TRBV5-1	TGCGCCAGCAGCAAAGCCGGGACAGGGGACTTAGAGACCCAGTACTTC	CASSKAGTGDLETQYF
TRBJ1-3	TRBD1	-	13	TRBV5-6	TGTGCCAGCAGCTCGGGACAGGGTTACACCATATATTTT	CASSSGQGYTIYF
TRBJ2-1	TRBD2	many	16	TRBV27	TGTGCCAGCAGCGTCATAGCGGGTAGCTCCTACAATGAGCAGTTCTTC	CASSVIAGSSYNEQFF